The 25 T cell receptor beta chains given below trace back to one sample, sequenced in a study of blood T cell repertoires in COVID-19. The data were produced by immunoSEQ multiplex PCR, yet TCRdb's version contains in-frame clones alone and is incomplete. Found here are roughly 290,000 clones, around nine tenths of them singletons; the top ten hold about 6.1%. Sequenced sample: PBMCs or T cells enriched from blood (not recorded which). Receptors were obtained from a woman aged 40 to 50 who had recovered from COVID-19.

The gene calls are TRBV7-2 and TRBJ2-1, with TRBD2 identical over 7 bases. CDR1 and CDR2 (germline): SGHTA, FQGNSA. The V and J ends lost 4 bases and 7 bases, in that order; junction bases with no gene match: 7. This CDR3 has 14 amino acids. CDR3 coding DNA: TGTGCCAGCAGCTACAAGCGGGGCCCGAATGAGCAGTTCTTC. As protein: CASSYKRGPNEQFF.

This chain connects TRBV5-3 to TRBJ1-3; 9 bases agree with TRBD1. TRBV5-3 belongs to the ORF category, with a function that is uncertain. The length of the CDR3 is 15 residues. J gave up 4 bases and V 3 bases, and 5 bases lay outside the gene matches. The CDR3 DNA is TGTGCCAGAAGCTACCGGGACAGGGCCGGAAACACCATATATTTT. Protein product: CARSYRDRAGNTIYF.

The CDR3 is CASSQPGQSGGEQYF. The CDR3 nucleotides are TGTGCCAGCAGCCAGCCGGGACAGTCTGGTGGAGAGCAGTACTTC. The chain is built from TRBV6-5 and TRBJ2-7, with TRBD1 identical over 7 bases. There are 15 residues in the CDR3. Per germline, CDR1 MNHEY and CDR2 SVGAGI. Unmatched junction bases numbered 15, after V lost 6 bases and J lost 7 bases.

J is TRBJ2-1 and V is TRBV19; D perhaps matches TRBD2 (5 bases). The CDR3 has 15 residues. The V and J ends lost 3 bases and 8 bases respectively, with 17 bases between them. Germline loops: CDR1 LNHDA, CDR2 SQIVND (reference sequence). CDR3 amino acids: CASSIIGKRNDEQFF. DNA of the CDR3: TGTGCCAGTAGTATCATCGGGAAGCGGAATGATGAGCAGTTCTTC.

This chain joins TRBV6-5 and TRBJ1-2; 7 nucleotides align to TRBD1. CDR3 length: 12 residues. In germline, CDR1 is MNHEY, CDR2 SVGAGI. J lost 8 bases, V lost 2 bases, and 2 bases had no gene match. CDR3: CASSYRGLGYTF. The CDR3 bases are TGTGCCAGCAGTTACAGGGGGCTCGGCTACACCTTC.

This clone was recorded once. The genes are TRBV30 and TRBJ2-3; D might be TRBD2 (7 bases). Germline V CDR1 and CDR2: GTSNPN, SVGIG (reference sequence). Trimming left V 4 bases short and J 1 base short, with 12 bases between. The CDR3 has 14 residues. The CDR3 loop reads CAWKREGGTDTQYF. CDR3 nucleotides: TGTGCCTGGAAGAGGGAGGGGGGCACAGATACGCAGTATTTT.

This chain links TRBV5-1 with TRBJ2-1; 11 positions match TRBD2. This CDR3 has 16 amino acids. Germline assignment: CDR1 SGHRS and CDR2 YFSETQ. After removal of 4 bases from V and 0 bases from J, the junction contained 3 bases not matched to a gene. The chain's CDR3 is CASSRTSGSSYNEQFF. CDR3 nucleotide sequence: TGCGCCAGCAGCCGCACTAGCGGGAGCTCCTACAATGAGCAGTTCTTC.

Comments on this clone: Other DNA sequences in the same sample also yield this CDR3. This rearrangement joins TRBV18 to TRBJ1-3; 8 bases line up with TRBD1. With V trimmed by 3 bases and J by 4 bases, 2 bases remained unmatched. The germline gives CDR1 KGHSH, CDR2 LQKENI. The CDR3 has 14 amino acids. CDR3: CASSPDRVGNTIYF. In DNA form, the CDR3 reads TGTGCCAGCTCACCGGACAGGGTCGGAAACACCATATATTTT.

The V gene is TRBV5-8, the J gene TRBJ2-2, with D possibly being TRBD2 (5 bases). The CDR3 totals 15 residues. V was clipped by 2 bases and J by 2 bases, with 10 bases between them. Germline V lookup: CDR1 SGHTS, CDR2 YDEGEE. CDR3 in amino acids: CASSLTRVNTGELFF. In DNA, the CDR3 is TGTGCCAGCAGCTTAACTAGGGTCAACACCGGGGAGCTGTTTTTT.

For this clone: Other DNA sequences in this sample translate to the same CDR3. The chain employs TRBV12-3 or TRBV12-4 and TRBJ2-5; a weak D match, TRBD1 (6 bases). The CDR3 is made up of 13 amino acids. The V gene lost 5 bases and the J gene lost 5 bases, with 12 bases spanning the gap. CDR3 sequence: CASSRGQGETQYF. In DNA form, the CDR3 reads TGTGCCAGCAGTCGCGGGCAGGGGGAGACCCAGTACTTC.

The chain is built from TRBV2 and TRBJ1-6; D gene uncertain. The CDR3 is 15 amino acids. From germline, CDR1 is SNHLY and CDR2 FYNNEI. The V end was cut by 3 bases, the J end by 7 bases, with 13 bases between. As DNA, the CDR3 is TGTGCCAGCAGTGACCTCGCGGGGATCAATTCACCCCTCCACTTT. Protein: CASSDLAGINSPLHF.

The rearrangement joins TRBV2 to TRBJ1-5, with D possibly TRBD1 on 6 matching bases. Trimming removed 7 bases from V and 2 bases from J, with 15 bases in between. CDR1 is SNHLY, CDR2 FYNNEI, per germline. The CDR3 consists of 15 residues. CDR3 loop: CASTPQGLGNQPQHF. In DNA, the CDR3 is TGTGCCAGCACTCCACAGGGATTAGGCAATCAGCCCCAGCATTTT.

The V gene is TRBV9, the J gene TRBJ2-5; tentatively, D is TRBD1 (5 bases). Trimming removed 3 bases from V and 1 base from J, with 10 bases in between. The CDR3 spans 14 residues. The V gene's germline CDR1 is SGDLS and CDR2 YYNGEE. The CDR3 spells CASSEDSLQETQYF. In DNA, the CDR3 is TGTGCCAGCAGCGAAGACAGTCTCCAAGAGACCCAGTACTTC. The full variable domain, in which reference TRBV9 and TRBJ2-5 provide the parts outside the CDR3, is DSGVTQTPKHLITATGQRVTLRCSPRSGDLSVYWYQQSLDQGLQFLIQYYNGEERAKGNILERFSAQQFPDLHSELNLSSLELGDSALYFCASSEDSLQETQYFGPGTRLLVL.

J is TRBJ2-5 and V is TRBV24-1; D possibly corresponds to TRBD2 (5 bases). The CDR3 extends over 13 amino acids. Germline-derived CDR1 and CDR2 are KGHDR and SFDVKD. Trimming took 5 bases from V and 4 from J, leaving 10 bases between them. The DNA of the CDR3 is TGTGCCACCAGTGGGAGGCATGGAGAGACCCAGTACTTC. Protein product: CATSGRHGETQYF.

This clone was counted a few times. The rearrangement links TRBV9 to TRBJ2-2; 7 bases agree with TRBD1. This CDR3 has 15 residues. V lost 3 bases, J lost 2 bases, and 4 bases stayed unmatched. In germline, CDR1 is SGDLS, CDR2 YYNGEE. The CDR3 loop reads CASSARDSNTGELFF. The CDR3 DNA is TGTGCCAGCAGCGCCCGGGACAGCAACACCGGGGAGCTGTTTTTT.

The chain links TRBV3-1 (or the pseudogene TRBV3-2) to TRBJ2-3, with TRBD1 matching 8 bases. The CDR3 extends over 17 amino acids. Trimming removed 4 bases from V and 3 bases from J; junction bases left unmatched: 12. Germline-derived CDR1 and CDR2 are LGHDT and YNNKEL (reference sequence). The CDR3 loop is CASSLLAAGGGTDTQYF. The CDR3 nucleotides are TGTGCCAGCAGCCTTTTGGCTGCAGGGGGCGGGACAGATACGCAGTATTTT.

This chain connects TRBV4-2 to TRBJ2-7, with 10 bases that match TRBD2. This CDR3 contains 16 residues. CDR1 is LGHNA, CDR2 YNFKEQ, per germline. Germline trimming cut 1 base from V and 1 base from J; bases unmatched to any gene: 4. The CDR3 spells CASSQGSSGSSYEQYF. The CDR3 DNA is TGTGCCAGCAGCCAAGGGTCTAGCGGGAGTTCCTACGAGCAGTACTTC.

The chain is built from TRBV7-8 and TRBJ1-5; no clear D gene. Germline CDR1 SGHVS, CDR2 FQNEAQ. V was trimmed by 5 bases and J by 3 bases, leaving 11 bases between them. This CDR3 is 14 amino acids long. CDR3 bases: TGTGCCAGCAGCCCCGACTGGGTCAATCAGCCCCAGCATTTT. It codes for CASSPDWVNQPQHF.

The chain recombines TRBV6-2 or TRBV6-3 with TRBJ2-1; TRBD2 aligns across 10 bases. The CDR3 has 18 amino acids. Germline V gives CDR1 MNHEY, CDR2 SVGEGT. After removal of 2 bases from V and 6 bases from J, the junction contained 13 bases not matched to a gene. The CDR3 region is CASSYPALGSGRRNEQFF. CDR3 bases: TGTGCCAGCAGTTACCCCGCTTTAGGTAGCGGGAGGCGCAATGAGCAGTTCTTC.

The table lists this clone with a count of one. This chain uses TRBV4-3 with TRBJ2-1; possibly TRBD2 for D (6 bases). CDR3 length: 17 amino acids. Germline CDR1 reads LGHNA; CDR2 reads YSLEER. V was cut by 0 bases and J by 0 bases, with 12 bases left in between. Here the CDR3 reads CASSQDLIAASYNEQFF. The CDR3 DNA is TGCGCCAGCAGCCAAGATCTGATAGCGGCCTCCTACAATGAGCAGTTCTTC.

The rearrangement joins TRBV7-3 to TRBJ2-2; TRBD1 aligns across 9 bases. The V gene end was trimmed by 5 bases and the J gene end by 6 bases; junction bases not matched to a gene: 19. Germline CDR1 reads SGHTA; CDR2 reads FQGTGA. The CDR3 consists of 19 residues. CDR3 sequence: CASSKTWQQGAPGSGELFF. The CDR3 DNA is TGTGCCAGCAGCAAAACCTGGCAACAGGGGGCGCCCGGGTCCGGGGAGCTGTTTTTT. The complete variable domain, with remaining parts taken from reference TRBV7-3 and TRBJ2-2, reads GAGVSQTPSNKVTEKGKYVELRCDPISGHTALYWYRQSLGQGPEFLIYFQGTGAADDSGLPNDRFFAVRPEGSVSTLKIQRTERGDSAVYLCASSKTWQQGAPGSGELFFGEGSRLTVL.

This chain links TRBV25-1 with TRBJ2-4, with a weak D call TRBD2 (7 bases). Deletions cut 6 bases from V and 1 base from J, with 19 bases between. Germline V gives CDR1 MGHDK, CDR2 SYGVNS. This CDR3 spans 17 amino acids. The CDR3 region is CASRSSEAGAAKNIQYF. The CDR3 nucleotides are TGTGCCAGCAGGAGCAGTGAGGCGGGGGCCGCCAAAAACATTCAGTACTTC. The complete variable domain, with remaining parts taken from reference TRBV25-1 and TRBJ2-4, reads EADIYQTPRYLVIGTGKKITLECSQTMGHDKMYWYQQDPGMELHLIHYSYGVNSTEKGDLSSESTVSRIRTEHFPLTLESARPSHTSQYLCASRSSEAGAAKNIQYFGAGTRLSVL.

The V gene is TRBV14, the J gene TRBJ2-7; D is perhaps TRBD2 (6 bases). V lost 4 bases and J 6 bases, leaving 13 bases between the germline ends. The CDR3 is made up of 13 amino acids. Per the germline V gene, CDR1 is SGHDN and CDR2 is FVKESK. This CDR3 is CASSPEGGPEQYF. The CDR3 DNA reads as TGTGCCAGCAGCCCCGAAGGAGGGCCCGAGCAGTACTTC.

This sequence joins TRBV6-5 and TRBJ1-3; D unclear. V was cut by 6 bases and J by 3 bases, with 12 bases left in between. The CDR3 contains 14 residues. Germline V gene sequence: CDR1 MNHEY, CDR2 SVGAGI. CDR3 loop: CASRRGIIGNTIYF. Here the CDR3 DNA reads TGTGCCAGCAGGCGGGGTATTATTGGAAACACCATATATTTT.

In this sample, this clone turned up once. J is TRBJ1-5 and V is TRBV28, with D possibly matching TRBD1 (6 bases). The germline V and J ends were trimmed by 6 bases and 8 bases, with 23 bases remaining between them. Germline V lookup: CDR1 MDHEN, CDR2 SYDVKM. The CDR3 has 16 residues. This CDR3 is CASRSPPGGGAEPQHF. CDR3 DNA: TGTGCCAGCAGATCCCCCCCCGGGGGGGGCGCGGAGCCCCAGCATTTT.